Below are 3 T cell receptor beta chains sequenced from a single sample in a study of post-analysis software for immune sequencing data. The study's findings and limits: Among 5 or 6 TRBV segments more frequent in patients than controls were TRBV5-6, TRBV5-1 and TRBV20-1.

Unique molecular identifiers featured in each of the TCR beta cDNA libraries. TCRdb recomputed calls from the PCR reads with MiXCR, one row per CDR3 protein. The sample yields 700,000 to 800,000 distinct CDR3 sequences, roughly 27% seen once. Which antigens these TCRs recognize remains unknown. The sample comprised blood. The receptors derive from a girl aged 5 to 17 with multiple sclerosis.

CDR3 region: CASSTGLGQGTYNEQFF. For the CDR3, the DNA is TGTGCCAGCAGCACAGGCCTGGGACAGGGAACCTACAATGAGCAGTTCTTC. The genes are TRBV7-9 and TRBJ2-1; 9 positions match TRBD1. Per the germline V gene, CDR1 is SEHNR and CDR2 is FQNEAQ (reference sequence). V was clipped by 5 bases and J by 2 bases; unmatched bases: 10. CDR3 length: 17 residues.

This clonotype showed up just a few times. V gene TRBV5-1 combines with J gene TRBJ1-6; unclear D gene. The V end was cut by 0 bases, the J end by 9 bases, with 10 bases between. CDR3 length equals 14 residues. In germline, CDR1 is SGHRS, CDR2 YFSETQ. The CDR3 DNA reads as TGCGCCAGCAGCTTGGACCGGACGCGTTCACCCCTCCACTTT. Encoded protein: CASSLDRTRSPLHF.

The rearrangement uses TRBV7-2 and TRBJ1-4; tentative D call: TRBD1 (6 bases). This CDR3 is built from 17 residues. Germline V CDR1 and CDR2: SGHTA, FQGNSA. V was clipped by 5 bases and J by 8 bases, with 24 bases between them. DNA for the CDR3: TGTGCCAGCAGCCCCGATGGACAGATTCGGCAGGGAGAAAAACTGTTTTTT. Translation gives CASSPDGQIRQGEKLFF.